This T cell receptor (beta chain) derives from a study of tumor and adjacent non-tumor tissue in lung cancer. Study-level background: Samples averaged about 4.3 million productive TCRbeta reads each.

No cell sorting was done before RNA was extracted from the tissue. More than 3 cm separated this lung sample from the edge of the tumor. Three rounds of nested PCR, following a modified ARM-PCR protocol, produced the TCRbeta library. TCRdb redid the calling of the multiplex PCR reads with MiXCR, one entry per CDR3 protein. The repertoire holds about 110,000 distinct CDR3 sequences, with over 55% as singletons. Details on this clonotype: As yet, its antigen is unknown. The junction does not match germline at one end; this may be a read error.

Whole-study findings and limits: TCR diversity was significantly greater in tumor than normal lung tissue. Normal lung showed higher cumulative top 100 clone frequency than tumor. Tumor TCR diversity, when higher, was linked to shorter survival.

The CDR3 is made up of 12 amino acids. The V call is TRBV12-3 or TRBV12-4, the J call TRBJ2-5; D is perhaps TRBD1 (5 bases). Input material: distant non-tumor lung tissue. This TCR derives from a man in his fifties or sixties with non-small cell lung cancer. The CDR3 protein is CASSYLRGTLYF. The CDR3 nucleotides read TGTGCCAGCAGTTATCTTAGGGGAACCCTGTACTTC.